A selection of T cell receptor beta chains follows, all from one sample in a study of vaccination and CD4 T cells after COVID-19. No antigen is known for these receptors. Each CDR3 protein is one row after TCRdb ran MiXCR on the PCR reads. In the table there are roughly 15,000 distinct CDR3 sequences, 78% of which are singletons. Sequencing was performed on CD4+ T cells from blood, cultured in vitro, taken after SARS-CoV-2 vaccination. These TCRs come from a human donor who received a COVID-19 vaccine. CDR3s leave out the opening cysteine and the closing phenylalanine or tryptophan. Fields, in order: D gene, clone size, J gene, V gene, CDR3 protein. The D gene is left open where the match is weak. The size of a clone is reported for some rows only, either as once, few or many, or as a class for expanded clones.

>TRBD1|NA|TRBJ1-6|TRBV12-3/TRBV12-4
ASSPTGGALNSPLH
>NA|NA|TRBJ1-5|TRBV19
ASRATGTPLGPQH
>TRBD1|NA|TRBJ1-2|TRBV11-2
ASSWSTGADPKNYGYT
>NA|NA|TRBJ2-7|TRBV20-1
SARQSSYEQY
>TRBD1|NA|TRBJ1-6|TRBV20-1
SARVGTGLYNSPLH
>NA|NA|TRBJ1-3|TRBV19
ASSMAISSGNTIY
>NA|NA|TRBJ2-1|TRBV12-3/TRBV12-4
ASSLAGGRGNEQF
>NA|NA|TRBJ1-6|TRBV15
ATSRLYNSPLH
>NA|NA|TRBJ2-1|TRBV12-3/TRBV12-4
ASSLGPQGGRF
>NA|NA|TRBJ1-2|TRBV11-2
ASSLEGGRPRHGYT
>TRBD1|NA|TRBJ2-3|TRBV11-2
ASSNRGNPADTQY
>TRBD2|NA|TRBJ2-3|TRBV30
AWSPAGRLTDTQY
>NA|NA|TRBJ2-2|TRBV12-3/TRBV12-4
ASRLRGGLQRNTGELF
>NA|NA|TRBJ1-5|TRBV20-1
SASRGTAYSNQPQH
>NA|few|TRBJ1-6|TRBV2
ASSEGAVRNSPLH
>TRBD1|NA|TRBJ2-1|TRBV24-1
ATSDTTGKV
>NA|few|TRBJ1-2|TRBV12-3/TRBV12-4
ASSLSPQFSYGYT
>NA|NA|TRBJ2-7|TRBV20-1
SAVPGNPSYEQY
>TRBD2|NA|TRBJ2-3|TRBV6-1
ASRVTSGFTDTQY
>TRBD1|NA|TRBJ1-3|TRBV20-1
SARTGQGTGNTIY
>TRBD1|NA|TRBJ2-7|TRBV10-2
ASGRQGSTYEQY
>NA|NA|TRBJ2-2|TRBV7-3
ASSLHNTGELF
>TRBD1|NA|TRBJ1-4|TRBV5-4
ASSLVTTGGNEKLF
>TRBD1|NA|TRBJ1-1|TRBV7-8
ASSPTGWVRDTEAF
>NA|NA|TRBJ1-5|TRBV7-2
ASSLAGSRNQPQH
>NA|NA|TRBJ2-3|TRBV2
ASIASGTDTQY
>NA|NA|TRBJ2-7|TRBV15
ATSRDFGGGEYEQY
>TRBD1|NA|TRBJ1-2|TRBV24-1
ATSDAKRTGWDGYT
>TRBD1|few|TRBJ1-6|TRBV12-3/TRBV12-4
ASSPGQGDSPLH
>NA|few|TRBJ1-1|TRBV4-1
ASSQIRTSNTEAF
>TRBD2|once|TRBJ2-5|TRBV7-2
ASSLKGGGASETQY
>TRBD1|NA|TRBJ1-2|TRBV7-2
ASSLARDRGNYGYT
>TRBD2|NA|TRBJ2-3|TRBV7-2
ASSLNDGLAGITDTQY
>TRBD1|few|TRBJ1-6|TRBV12-3/TRBV12-4
ASSRTGEGSSYNSPLH
>NA|NA|TRBJ1-5|TRBV6-1
ASSLSWSSNQPQH
>TRBD1|NA|TRBJ1-6|TRBV28
ASSPLGSGQGSSSPLH
>NA|NA|TRBJ2-3|TRBV6-1
ASNSRDSTDTQY
>NA|once|TRBJ1-3|TRBV2
ASMQGRGNTIY
>TRBD1|NA|TRBJ1-6|TRBV7-8
ASRARGRESPLH
>NA|NA|TRBJ1-1|TRBV7-9
ASSSRTVNTEAF
>NA|NA|TRBJ1-4|TRBV19
ASSIDRSRAIGEKLF
>TRBD2|NA|TRBJ2-3|TRBV30
AWSVPSGAGDTQY
>NA|NA|TRBJ1-2|TRBV6-1
ASSAPGSRTQNYGYT
>TRBD1|once|TRBJ1-4|TRBV7-2
ASSSQGDDEKLF
>NA|once|TRBJ1-6|TRBV9
ASSGNPGNSPLH
>NA|NA|TRBJ1-1|TRBV7-9
ASSLWGVGTEAF
>TRBD2|NA|TRBJ2-3|TRBV30
AWTRLAADTQY
>TRBD1|NA|TRBJ1-3|TRBV7-3
ASSSTGPGNTIY
>TRBD2|NA|TRBJ2-3|TRBV20-1
SAGGGLAMTDTQY